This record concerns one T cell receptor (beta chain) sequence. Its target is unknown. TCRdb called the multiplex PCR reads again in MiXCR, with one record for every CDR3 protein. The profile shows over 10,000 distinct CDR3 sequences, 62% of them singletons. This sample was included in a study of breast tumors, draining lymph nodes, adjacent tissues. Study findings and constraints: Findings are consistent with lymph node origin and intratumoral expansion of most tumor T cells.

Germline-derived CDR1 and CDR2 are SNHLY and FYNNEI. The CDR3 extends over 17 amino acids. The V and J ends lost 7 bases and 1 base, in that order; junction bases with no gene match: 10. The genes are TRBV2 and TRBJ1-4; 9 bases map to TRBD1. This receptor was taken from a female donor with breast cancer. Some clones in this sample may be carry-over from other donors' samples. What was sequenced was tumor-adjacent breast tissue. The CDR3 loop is CASIIGTGRLTNEKLFF. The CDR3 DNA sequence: TGTGCCAGCATTATAGGGACAGGGCGCTTAACTAATGAAAAACTGTTTTTT.